Listed below are T cell receptor beta chains from one sample, sequenced in a study of technical replicates of blood from a few donors. TCRdb's copy holds only in-frame clones and misses some; the assay was immunoSEQ multiplex PCR. The sample lists about 73,000 clones, around nine tenths occurring once. Sequenced material: PBMCs. These receptor sequences come from a human donor in good health. Some clones in this sample may be carry-over from other donors' samples. The CDR3 runs from the conserved cysteine through the conserved F or W. A D gene is named only where the DNA matches it firmly. Not every row has a clone size; where given, it reads once, few, many or a size class.

-	-	TRBV7-2	TRBJ1-2	TGTGCCAGCAGCTTAGGACTCTCCCTATTAAGTACCTTC	CASSLGLSLLSTF
TRBD2	-	TRBV18	TRBJ2-1	TGTGCCAGCTCACCACCCGGGACTAGCCCCCCCAATGAGCAGTTCTTC	CASSPPGTSPPNEQFF
-	-	TRBV5-4	TRBJ2-3	TGTGCCAGCAGCTTGCGTCAGGGGGGCAGCACAGATACGCAGTATTTT	CASSLRQGGSTDTQYF
-	once	TRBV7-2	TRBJ2-7	TGTGCCAGCAGCTTAGGCGGATCCAATTCCTACGAGCAGTACTTC	CASSLGGSNSYEQYF
TRBD1	-	TRBV6-5	TRBJ1-5	TGTGCCAGCAGGGCGGACAGGGTTGGCAATCAGCCCCAGCATTTT	CASRADRVGNQPQHF
TRBD1	-	TRBV7-8	TRBJ1-5	TGTGCCAGCAGCCCAGGGACAGACTATAGCAATCAGCCCCAGCATTTT	CASSPGTDYSNQPQHF
-	-	TRBV19	TRBJ2-3	TGTGCCAGTAGTCAGGGGACCCCCACAGATACGCAGTATTTT	CASSQGTPTDTQYF
TRBD1	-	TRBV6-6	TRBJ2-5	TGTGCCAGCAGTCCTCCCGGGACAGGGGCTAGGGAGACCCAGTACTTC	CASSPPGTGARETQYF
-	-	TRBV19	TRBJ1-5	TGTGCCAGTACCCCCGGGGGGTATAGCAATCAGCCCCAGCATTTT	CASTPGGYSNQPQHF
TRBD2	-	TRBV18	TRBJ2-3	TGTGCCAGCTCACCACCCACTAGCGGGACCCTGCGCACAGATACGCAGTATTTT	CASSPPTSGTLRTDTQYF
-	-	TRBV7-9	TRBJ1-4	TGTGCCAGCAGCTTAGGCTCAGGCGGGAATGAAAAACTGTTTTTT	CASSLGSGGNEKLFF
-	-	TRBV7-9	TRBJ1-4	TGTGCCAGCAGCTTAGCGTCGTCAACTAATGAAAAACTGTTTTTT	CASSLASSTNEKLFF
TRBD2	-	TRBV29-1	TRBJ2-3	TGCAGCGTTTCCGGACTAGCGAGTGGCACAGATACGCAGTATTTT	CSVSGLASGTDTQYF
-	-	TRBV5-1	TRBJ2-3	TGCGCCAGCAGCTTGGGGGGGCCCTCGGATACGCAGTATTTT	CASSLGGPSDTQYF
-	-	TRBV2	TRBJ1-5	TGTGCCAGCACTCTCTCTGATTCGGCGGGGAATCAGCCCCAGCATTTT	CASTLSDSAGNQPQHF
-	-	TRBV27	TRBJ2-7	TGTGCCAGCAGGGGGGAGGGGGCCTACGAGCAGTACTTC	CASRGEGAYEQYF
-	once	TRBV5-1	TRBJ2-2	TGCGCCAGCAGCTTGCAAATACCTGGCGGGACCACCGGGGAGCTGTTTTTT	CASSLQIPGGTTGELFF
TRBD1	-	TRBV5-1	TRBJ1-2	TGCGCCAGCAGCTTGGGGGACAGGAGCACGATCTATGGCTACACCTTC	CASSLGDRSTIYGYTF
-	-	TRBV7-2	TRBJ2-5	TGTGCCAGCAGCTTGTTCTGGGGAGGAGAGACCCAGTACTTC	CASSLFWGGETQYF
TRBD2	-	TRBV6-5	TRBJ2-2	TGTGCCAGCAGTTACGATAGCGGGAGGAACACCGGGGAGCTGTTTTTT	CASSYDSGRNTGELFF
-	-	TRBV5-4	TRBJ1-1	TGTGCCAGCAGCGCCGGCGCAGGTCCACCCCAGGCTGAAGCTTTCTTT	CASSAGAGPPQAEAFF
-	-	TRBV14	TRBJ2-1	TGTGCCAGCAGCCTGAGGGGGGGTCCCCAATTGGAGTTCTTC	CASSLRGGPQLEFF
-	-	TRBV11-2	TRBJ1-3	TGTGCCAGCAGCTTTTCAGCGGTGGGCTCTGGAAACACCATATATTTT	CASSFSAVGSGNTIYF
TRBD2	-	TRBV19	TRBJ2-3	TGTGCCAGTAGTATAGTAGCGGGGGGCCTCACAGATACGCAGTATTTT	CASSIVAGGLTDTQYF
-	once	TRBV7-9	TRBJ2-7	TGTGCCAGCAGCCCAGACGAGCAGTACTTC	CASSPDEQYF
-	-	TRBV12-5	TRBJ1-5	TGTGCTAGTGGTTTGGGAGGGCAACAGCCCCAGCATTTT	CASGLGGQQPQHF
TRBD1	-	TRBV13	TRBJ1-6	TGTGCCAGCAGCCAACAGGGGTCTAATTCACCCCTCCACTTT	CASSQQGSNSPLHF
TRBD2	-	TRBV9	TRBJ2-3	TGTGCCAGCAGCGTATCCGGGCGGGGGGCAGATACGCAGTATTTT	CASSVSGRGADTQYF
-	-	TRBV6-1	TRBJ2-3	TGTGCCAGCAGTGTCCAAACAGATACGCAGTATTTT	CASSVQTDTQYF
-	once	TRBV7-2	TRBJ1-2	TGTGCCAGCAGCTTCGGGGGGTATGGCTACACCTTC	CASSFGGYGYTF
TRBD1	-	TRBV7-9	TRBJ1-2	TGTGCCAGCAGCTTACACACGACAGGGCACTATGGCTACACCTTC	CASSLHTTGHYGYTF
TRBD1	-	TRBV5-6	TRBJ1-1	TGTGCCAGCAGCTTGGTTCGGTCCGGGACAGTGCTGAGCACTGAAGCTTTCTTT	CASSLVRSGTVLSTEAFF
-	-	TRBV6-5	TRBJ1-6	TGTGCCAGCAGTCGACAGGTTAATAATTCACCCCTCCACTTT	CASSRQVNNSPLHF
TRBD2	-	TRBV7-3	TRBJ2-1	TGTGCCAGCAGCCAAGGGCTAGCGGGTCTCCTCGGGGAGCAGTTCTTC	CASSQGLAGLLGEQFF
-	-	TRBV10-3	TRBJ2-5	TGTGCCATCAGTGACGGCGGGCCGTGGGAGACCCAGTACTTC	CAISDGGPWETQYF
-	-	TRBV5-6	TRBJ2-1	TGTGCCAGCAGCTTGGATACAGGGAGCTCCTACAATGAGCAGTTCTTC	CASSLDTGSSYNEQFF
TRBD1	-	TRBV4-3	TRBJ1-4	TGCGCCAGCAGCCAGACAGGGGGCGCCGCCAGGGAAAAACTGTTTTTT	CASSQTGGAAREKLFF
TRBD1	once	TRBV9	TRBJ1-2	TGTGCCAGCAGCGTAGCGGGCAGGGGGGACTATGGCTACACCTTC	CASSVAGRGDYGYTF
-	-	TRBV14	TRBJ1-4	TGTGCCAGCAGCCAAACCGGGACTACTAATGAAAAACTGTTTTTT	CASSQTGTTNEKLFF
TRBD1	-	TRBV5-4	TRBJ1-2	TGTGCCAGCAGAGACAGGGTAGGCGGTGGCTACACCTTC	CASRDRVGGGYTF
TRBD1	-	TRBV6-1	TRBJ2-7	TGTGCCAGCAGTGAATGGGGACAGGGTGGAGAGCAGTACTTC	CASSEWGQGGEQYF
-	-	TRBV4-2	TRBJ2-1	TGTGCCAGCAGCCAAGGGCACGGACTCTACAATGAGCAGTTCTTC	CASSQGHGLYNEQFF
TRBD2	once	TRBV11-2	TRBJ2-7	TGTGCCAGCAGCTTAGGGTGGTTAGGGGAGGGATCCTACGAGCAGTACTTC	CASSLGWLGEGSYEQYF
TRBD1	-	TRBV6-1	TRBJ2-2	TGTGCCAGCAGTGAAACCGGGACAGGGCTTAACACCGGGGAGCTGTTTTTT	CASSETGTGLNTGELFF
-	-	TRBV2	TRBJ2-1	TGTGCCAGCAGTGGGACGGGAAAGAGGAATGAGCAGTTCTTC	CASSGTGKRNEQFF
-	-	TRBV7-2	TRBJ2-1	TGTGCCAGCAGCTTGGCTAGCAATTCTTACAATGAGCAGTTCTTC	CASSLASNSYNEQFF
TRBD1	few	TRBV27	TRBJ2-7	TGTGCCAGCAGTCCCGTGGGACAGTCTACCTCCTACGAGCAGTACTTC	CASSPVGQSTSYEQYF
-	-	TRBV25-1	TRBJ1-4	TGTGCCAGCAGTGAATCTCTGCCTACAACTAATGAAAAACTGTTTTTT	CASSESLPTTNEKLFF
-	-	TRBV5-4	TRBJ1-2	TGTGCCAGCAGCTTGCCAGTGACAGACTATGGCTACACCTTC	CASSLPVTDYGYTF
-	-	TRBV19	TRBJ1-2	TGTGCCAGTATGGGAGAGACCTACTATGGCTACACCTTC	CASMGETYYGYTF
TRBD2	-	TRBV7-8	TRBJ2-1	TGTGCCAGCAGCTTACTAAGCGGGAGGGACTACAATGAGCAGTTCTTC	CASSLLSGRDYNEQFF
-	-	TRBV5-6	TRBJ1-5	TGTGCCAGCAGCTTGGGTCAGGGTGGCAATCAGCCCCAGCATTTT	CASSLGQGGNQPQHF